The entry below describes one T cell receptor beta chain. Its antigen has not been determined. Base qualities are not provided; no much larger clone lies one nucleotide away. From the germline V gene, CDR1 is MDHEN and CDR2 is SYDVKM. Inclusive of the bounding cysteine and phenylalanine, the CDR3 is 20 residues long. The sequence is cut down to CDR3 DNA, 60 bases in frame from base 1. V and J are trimmed by 3 bases and 0 bases, and the gene matches miss 19 bases of the junction. The sequenced samples were obtained from patients with active juvenile idiopathic arthritis. Cells were sorted right after thawing, and dead cells were excluded with Live/Dead Fixable Near-IR Stain. The library relied on the immunoSEQ multiplex PCR assay. An external provider carried out the TCRbeta CDR3 sequencing as a commercial service. Under the source paper's analysis protocol: Productive nucleotide sequences and amino acid sequences obtained through in silico translation were used in the analyses. Diversity was measured as Renyi entropy over a range of alpha values, and the median of 200 repeated subsamples was taken to equalise sample size. The distance between each pair of repertoires was calculated as one minus the Chao-modified Jaccard index, which corrects for under-sampling, and this distance was used for clustering. Frequency-weighted overlap with synovial clonotypes was computed over 200 sample sizes, 200 draws without replacement each, and reported at the smaller sample's size. This immuneACCESS table, as held by TCRdb, lists in-frame sequences with V and J called but not all clones. Of the missing ones, under half trace to an unresolved V gene in checked studies; the others have no known cause. V, J and clone size reflect that table, while D and trimming were determined from the DNA. This sample comprises roughly 32,000 clones, 90% to 95% of them detected only once. 0.6% to 0.8% of the sample belongs to the ten largest clones.

This record belongs to a study of circulating and synovial CD4+ cells in juvenile arthritis (dated by TCRdb to between 2013 and 2015). Regarding the research as a whole: Within each patient, the TCRbeta CDR3 repertoires of synovial CD4 T cells, bulk blood CD4 T cells and circulating HLA-DR+ CD4 T cells were compared. Repertoire sequencing aimed to confirm that a circulating synovial-like CD4 T cell subset was enriched in synovial clonotypes. The paper's findings and limits, for the study overall: Compared with bulk blood CD4 repertoires, both the synovial and the circulating pathogenic-like lymphocyte repertoires were less diverse, and some CPL samples were as oligoclonal as synovium. The difference between circulating pathogenic-like lymphocytes and bulk blood T cells was not detected by traditional Vbeta family usage analysis. Circulating pathogenic-like lymphocytes clustered together with synovial T cells and shared a substantially larger fraction of CDR3 sequences with synovium than bulk blood did. Because T cell genome counts differed by at least an order of magnitude between CPL and bulk blood CD4 samples, sample-size effects were addressed. Overlap with synovium increased with sequencing depth, so measured shared-clonotype fractions likely underestimated the full repertoire overlap.

The rearrangement combines TRBV28 with TRBJ2-7; 8 of the junction bases match TRBD2. The specimen sequenced was CD4+ T cells from blood. This receptor was obtained from a human donor with juvenile idiopathic arthritis. The CDR3 reads CASSFPRRGATGVSSYEQYF. The DNA sequence reads TGTGCCAGCAGTTTCCCGCGGCGGGGGGCGACAGGAGTAAGCTCCTACGAGCAGTACTTC.